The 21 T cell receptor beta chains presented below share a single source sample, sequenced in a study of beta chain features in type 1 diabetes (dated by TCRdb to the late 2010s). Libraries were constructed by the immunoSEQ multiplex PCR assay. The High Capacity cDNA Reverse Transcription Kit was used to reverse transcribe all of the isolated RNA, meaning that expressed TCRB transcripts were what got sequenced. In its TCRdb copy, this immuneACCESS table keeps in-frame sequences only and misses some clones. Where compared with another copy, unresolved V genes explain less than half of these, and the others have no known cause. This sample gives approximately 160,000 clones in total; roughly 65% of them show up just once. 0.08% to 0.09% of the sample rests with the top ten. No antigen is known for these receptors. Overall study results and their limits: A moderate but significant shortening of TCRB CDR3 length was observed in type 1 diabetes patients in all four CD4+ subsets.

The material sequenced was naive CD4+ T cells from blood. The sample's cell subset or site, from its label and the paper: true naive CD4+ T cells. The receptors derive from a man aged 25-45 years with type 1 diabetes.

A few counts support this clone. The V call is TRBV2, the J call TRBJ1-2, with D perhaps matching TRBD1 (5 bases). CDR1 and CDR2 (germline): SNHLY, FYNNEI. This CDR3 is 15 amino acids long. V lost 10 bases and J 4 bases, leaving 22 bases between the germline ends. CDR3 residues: CATRRGSSTLYGYTF. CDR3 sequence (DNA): TGTGCCACCCGGAGGGGCTCAAGCACTCTCTATGGCTACACCTTC.

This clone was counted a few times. CDR3 protein: CSVEVRTRGKTSGVLNTQYF. In DNA, the CDR3 is TGCAGCGTTGAAGTTCGTACCCGAGGCAAAACTAGCGGGGTTTTGAATACGCAGTATTTT. This chain uses TRBV29-1 with TRBJ2-3; 10 nucleotides line up with TRBD2. The CDR3 sequence is 20 residues long. Germline trimming cut 1 base from V and 7 bases from J; bases unmatched to any gene: 23. The germline V gene has CDR1 SQVTM and CDR2 ANQGSEA.

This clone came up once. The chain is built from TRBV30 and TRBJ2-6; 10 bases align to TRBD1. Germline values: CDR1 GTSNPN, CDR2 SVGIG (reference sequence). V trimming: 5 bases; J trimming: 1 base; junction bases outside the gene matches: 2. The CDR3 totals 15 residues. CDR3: CAWDRGLSGANVLTF. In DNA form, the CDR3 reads TGTGCCTGGGACAGGGGGCTTTCTGGGGCCAACGTCCTGACTTTC.

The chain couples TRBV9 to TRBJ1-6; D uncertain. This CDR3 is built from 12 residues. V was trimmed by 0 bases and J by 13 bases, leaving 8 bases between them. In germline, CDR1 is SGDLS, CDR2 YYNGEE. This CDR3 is CASSVVEGPLHF. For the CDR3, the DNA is TGTGCCAGCAGCGTAGTGGAGGGCCCCCTCCACTTT.

The CDR3 loop reads CASSVVGESAPLHF. CDR3 DNA: TGTGCCAGCAGCGTAGTTGGGGAATCGGCACCCCTCCACTTT. This chain uses TRBV9 with TRBJ1-6; D gene unclear. Trimming took off 0 bases at V and 11 bases at J, with 12 bases between the two ends. Germline V gives CDR1 SGDLS, CDR2 YYNGEE. The CDR3 runs to 14 residues.

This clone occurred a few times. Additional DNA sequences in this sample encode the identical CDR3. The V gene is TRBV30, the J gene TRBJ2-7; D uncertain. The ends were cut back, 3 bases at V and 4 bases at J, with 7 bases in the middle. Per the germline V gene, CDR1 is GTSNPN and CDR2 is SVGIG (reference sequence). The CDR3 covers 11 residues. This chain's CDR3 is CAWSPGYEQYF. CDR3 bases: TGTGCCTGGAGCCCTGGGTACGAGCAGTACTTC.

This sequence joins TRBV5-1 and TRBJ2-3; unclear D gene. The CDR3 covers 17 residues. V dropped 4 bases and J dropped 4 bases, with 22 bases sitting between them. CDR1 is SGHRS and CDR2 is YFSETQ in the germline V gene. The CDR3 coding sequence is TGCGCCAGCAGCCCCCTCAGGCCAATAGGTCGTGCAGATACGCAGTATTTT. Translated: CASSPLRPIGRADTQYF.

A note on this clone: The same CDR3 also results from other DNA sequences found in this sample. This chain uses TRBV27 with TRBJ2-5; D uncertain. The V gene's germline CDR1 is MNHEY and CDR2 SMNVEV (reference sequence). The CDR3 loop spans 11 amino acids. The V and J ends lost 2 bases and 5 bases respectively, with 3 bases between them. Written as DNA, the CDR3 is TGTGCCAGCAGTTTAGGGGAGACCCAGTACTTC. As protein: CASSLGETQYF.

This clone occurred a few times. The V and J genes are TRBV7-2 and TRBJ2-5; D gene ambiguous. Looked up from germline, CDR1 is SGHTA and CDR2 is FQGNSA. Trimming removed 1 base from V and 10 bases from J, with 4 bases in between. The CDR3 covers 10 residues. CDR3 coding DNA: TGTGCCAGCAGCTTAGAAGTCCAGTACTTC. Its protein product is CASSLEVQYF.

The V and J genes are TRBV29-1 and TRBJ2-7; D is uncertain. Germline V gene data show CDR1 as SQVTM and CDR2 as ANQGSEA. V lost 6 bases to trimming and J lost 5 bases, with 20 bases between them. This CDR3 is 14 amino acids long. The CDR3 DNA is TGCAGCGTGGCCCGGACCGGGCCCGACAACGAGCAGTACTTC. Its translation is CSVARTGPDNEQYF.

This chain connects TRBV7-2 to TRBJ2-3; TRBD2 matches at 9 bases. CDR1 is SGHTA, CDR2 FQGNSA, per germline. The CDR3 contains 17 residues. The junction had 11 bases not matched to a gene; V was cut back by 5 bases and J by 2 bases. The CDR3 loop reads CASSRIVAGAYTDTQYF. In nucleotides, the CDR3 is TGTGCCAGCAGCCGAATTGTAGCGGGGGCTTACACAGATACGCAGTATTTT.

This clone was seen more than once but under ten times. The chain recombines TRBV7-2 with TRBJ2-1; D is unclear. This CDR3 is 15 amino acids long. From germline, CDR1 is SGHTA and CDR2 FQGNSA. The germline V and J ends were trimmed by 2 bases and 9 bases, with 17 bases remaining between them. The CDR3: CASSLSPAKGIEQFF. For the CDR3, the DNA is TGTGCCAGCAGCTTATCTCCCGCCAAAGGGATTGAGCAGTTCTTC.

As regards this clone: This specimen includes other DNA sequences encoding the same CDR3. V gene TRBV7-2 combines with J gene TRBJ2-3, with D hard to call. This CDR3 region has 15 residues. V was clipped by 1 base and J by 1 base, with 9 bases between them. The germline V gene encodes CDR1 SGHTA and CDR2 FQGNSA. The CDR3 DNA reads TGTGCCAGCAGCTTAGGCCCGGGCCGCACAGATACGCAGTATTTT. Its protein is CASSLGPGRTDTQYF.

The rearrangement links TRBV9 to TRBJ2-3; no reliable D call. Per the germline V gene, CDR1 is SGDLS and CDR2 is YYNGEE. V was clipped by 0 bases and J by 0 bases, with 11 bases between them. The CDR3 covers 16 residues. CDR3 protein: CASSVATGRSTDTQYF. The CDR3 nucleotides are TGTGCCAGCAGCGTAGCTACCGGCAGGAGCACAGATACGCAGTATTTT.

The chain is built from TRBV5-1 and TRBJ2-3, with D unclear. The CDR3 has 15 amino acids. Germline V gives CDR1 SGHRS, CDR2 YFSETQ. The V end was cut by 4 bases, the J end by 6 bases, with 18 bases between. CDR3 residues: CASSATTSQADTQYF. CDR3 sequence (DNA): TGCGCCAGCAGCGCGACCACATCCCAAGCGGATACGCAGTATTTT.

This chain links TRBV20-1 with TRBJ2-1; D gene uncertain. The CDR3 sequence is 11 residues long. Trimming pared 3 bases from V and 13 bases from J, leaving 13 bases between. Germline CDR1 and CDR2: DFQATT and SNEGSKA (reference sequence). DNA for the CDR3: TGCAGTGCTAGTAGGCAGGAGAGACAGTTCTTC. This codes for CSASRQERQFF.

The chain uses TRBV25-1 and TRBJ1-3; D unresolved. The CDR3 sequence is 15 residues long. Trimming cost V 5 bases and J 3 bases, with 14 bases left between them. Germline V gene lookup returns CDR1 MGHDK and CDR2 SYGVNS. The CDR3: CASSTSLHVGNTIYF. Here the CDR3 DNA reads TGTGCCAGCAGTACCTCACTCCATGTTGGAAACACCATATATTTT.

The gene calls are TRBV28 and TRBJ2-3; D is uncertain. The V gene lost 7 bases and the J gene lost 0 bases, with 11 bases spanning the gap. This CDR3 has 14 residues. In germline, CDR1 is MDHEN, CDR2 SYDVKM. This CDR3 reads CASNRTPSTDTQYF. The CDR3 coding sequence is TGTGCCAGCAATAGGACCCCTAGCACAGATACGCAGTATTTT.

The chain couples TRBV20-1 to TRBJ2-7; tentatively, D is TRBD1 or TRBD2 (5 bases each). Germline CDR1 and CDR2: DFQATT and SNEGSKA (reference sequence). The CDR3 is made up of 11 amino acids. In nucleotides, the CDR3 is TGCAAAAAGGGGAGCTCCTACGAGCAGTACTTC. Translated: CKKGSSYEQYF.

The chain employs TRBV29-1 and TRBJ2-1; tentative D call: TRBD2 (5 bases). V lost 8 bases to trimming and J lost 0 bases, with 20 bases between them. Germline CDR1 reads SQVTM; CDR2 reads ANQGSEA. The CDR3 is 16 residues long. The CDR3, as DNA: TGCAGCCAGACCTCAGCGGCCCACAGCTCCTACAATGAGCAGTTCTTC. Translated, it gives CSQTSAAHSSYNEQFF.

CDR3 residues: CASSLDSSYTF. The CDR3 bases are TGTGCCAGCAGCTTGGACAGTTCCTACACCTTC. The V call is TRBV7-9, the J call TRBJ1-2, with D possibly being TRBD1 (6 bases). The V end was cut by 3 bases, the J end by 10 bases, with 9 bases between. Germline CDR1 SEHNR, CDR2 FQNEAQ (reference sequence). CDR3 length: 11 residues.